A selection of T cell receptor beta chains follows, all from one sample in a study of CD8+ T cells in alopecia areata. TCRdb's copy holds only in-frame clones and misses some; the assay was immunoSEQ multiplex PCR. The data hold some 180,000 clones, with about 51% observed a single time. The material sequenced was CD8+ T cells sorted from blood, taken at approximately week 52, from a patient treated with tofacitinib. Source of these receptors: a human donor with alopecia areata. Each CDR3 is given with its conserved first and last residue. D genes are given only for firm matches. Clone size appears in some rows only: once, few, many, or a class for an expanded clone.

TRBJ1-2,TRBV6-5,14,NA,TRBD1,TGTGCCAGCAGAAAAATACAGGGGGCAGGTGGCTACACCTTC,CASRKIQGAGGYTF
TRBJ2-2,TRBV29-1,12,NA,TRBD1,TGCAGCGTTCCTACAGGGGCCGGGGAGCTGTTTTTT,CSVPTGAGELFF
TRBJ2-7,TRBV30,11,NA,NA,TGTGCCTGGAGTGTCACTAGGGAGCAGTACTTC,CAWSVTREQYF
TRBJ1-5,TRBV7-8,13,once,NA,TGTGCCAGCAGCTTGGCGGGGTCTCAGCCCCAGCATTTT,CASSLAGSQPQHF
TRBJ2-3,TRBV27,17,NA,TRBD1,TGTGCCAGCTCTCATTTATCGGGACAGGGCCCAGCAGATACGCAGTATTTT,CASSHLSGQGPADTQYF
TRBJ1-1,TRBV5-6,15,once,NA,TGTGCCAGCAGCTTGAATGCGGGAATGAACACTGAAGCTTTCTTT,CASSLNAGMNTEAFF
TRBJ2-3,TRBV7-6,14,NA,NA,TGTGCCAGCAGCTTAGTTGCCTTCACAGATACGCAGTATTTT,CASSLVAFTDTQYF
TRBJ2-2,TRBV29-1,12,NA,NA,TGCAGCGTTGTCAGGGACGCCGGGGAGCTGTTTTTT,CSVVRDAGELFF
TRBJ2-5,TRBV5-1,13,NA,TRBD1,TGCGCCAGCAGCTCGACAGGGCGAGAGACCCAGTACTTC,CASSSTGRETQYF
TRBJ1-2,TRBV5-6,15,few,TRBD1,TGTGCCAGCAGCCCAGGGACAGCGATAGTTGCTGGCTACACCTTC,CASSPGTAIVAGYTF
TRBJ1-1,TRBV7-2,13,few,NA,TGTGCCAGCAGATCGGGGCTGAACACTGAAGCTTTCTTT,CASRSGLNTEAFF
TRBJ2-5,TRBV4-2,15,once,TRBD1,TGTGCCAGCAGCCGAGGACAGGGGGGTCAAGAGACCCAGTACTTC,CASSRGQGGQETQYF
TRBJ1-4,TRBV9,15,NA,TRBD1,TGTGCCAGCAGTCACGGGACAGGGAAAAATGAAAAACTGTTTTTT,CASSHGTGKNEKLFF
TRBJ1-1,TRBV5-4,13,NA,TRBD1,TGTGCCACTATTGGACAGGGGACGACTGAAGCTTTCTTT,CATIGQGTTEAFF
TRBJ1-1,TRBV9,11,NA,NA,TGTGCCAGCAGCGTAGGGGGGGAAGCTTTCTTT,CASSVGGEAFF
TRBJ2-7,TRBV5-4,14,NA,NA,TGTGCCAGCAGCGACATGACAGGTTCCTACGAGCAGTACTTC,CASSDMTGSYEQYF